Below, one TCR beta chain is given with its context. Antigen specificity is unknown. Data came from immunoSEQ multiplex PCR; TCRdb stores just in-frame clones and leaves some out. Of roughly 700,000 clones detected, roughly nine tenths appear once; the ten largest clones hold nearly 1.5%. These data originate in a study of Ad26.COV2.S vaccination and SARS-CoV-2 variants. Germline CDR1 is SGHRS and CDR2 is YFSETQ. The CDR3 contains 17 residues. The ends lost 4 bases at V and 2 bases at J; junction bases unmatched: 12. This sample's treatment: over 15 received Ad26.COV2.S at low or high dose, single or two shots; about 5 received placebo; per-sample allocation not given. The samples date from day 63 after the first vaccine or placebo injection. This adult donor, from Boston, was 18-55 years old. Notes on the study in general: With respect to non-spike TCR breadth, vaccine and placebo recipients were similar.

The J gene is TRBJ2-5, the V gene TRBV5-1; TRBD1 matches at 9 bases. The material was peripheral blood, obtained in a trial of Ad26.COV2.S vaccine versus placebo. The sequence was obtained from a person aged 18-65 years who received the Ad26.COV2.S COVID-19 vaccine or a placebo. The DNA of the CDR3 is TGCGCCAGCAGCGCATCCGGGACAGGGTACCTTCAAGAGACCCAGTACTTC. As protein: CASSASGTGYLQETQYF.